Listed below are T cell receptor beta chains from one sample, sequenced in a study of T-cell memory formation after mild COVID-19. One entry per CDR3 protein, called by TCRdb with MiXCR from the 5' RACE reads. Of 350,000 to 500,000 distinct CDR3 sequences listed, about 22% are singletons. Sequencing was done on a sample of PBMCs or a T cell subset sorted from them (not recorded which). All receptors come from an adult woman who had mild COVID-19 (a few samples of this study predate the infection). Cell type and time point are not known. Both conserved end residues are trimmed from each CDR3. A D gene is named only where the DNA matches it firmly.

12 TRBJ1-1 . TRBV10-3 AISEDSLNTEAF
13 TRBJ2-4 . TRBV6-6 ASTETQGTSNIQY
16 TRBJ2-1 TRBD2 TRBV29-1 SVRRGAAELAVGNEQF
13 TRBJ2-1 . TRBV6-6 ASSYSSPRRNEQF
17 TRBJ2-3 . TRBV10-2 ASKFSSPSGRTSTDTQY
14 TRBJ2-1 . TRBV7-3 ASSLLGLEGSNEQF
15 TRBJ2-7 TRBD2 TRBV6-2/TRBV6-3 ASSYPTSGRASYEQY
14 TRBJ1-5 TRBD1 TRBV20-1 SARDRGIYSNQPQH
13 TRBJ2-1 . TRBV7-2 ASSLAGDAYNEQF
15 TRBJ1-4 . TRBV5-4 ASSLDPGTSRNEKLF
13 TRBJ2-7 TRBD1 TRBV5-1 ASSFRDRGRYEQY
16 TRBJ1-1 . TRBV7-9 ASSLIRAGGRDPHRAF
12 TRBJ1-3 . TRBV12-3/TRBV12-4 ASSFGGAGNTIY
13 TRBJ2-2 TRBD1 TRBV5-1 ASRPGQSNTGELF
14 TRBJ2-2 . TRBV24-1 ATSDPTGKGTGELF
13 TRBJ2-1 TRBD2 TRBV19 ASSIGGGVGNEQF
14 TRBJ2-1 TRBD2 TRBV18 ASSPPSSGGGNEQF
15 TRBJ2-3 . TRBV4-1 ASSQDNNRVGTDTQY
9 TRBJ1-1 . TRBV20-1 SAERGAGAF
13 TRBJ1-5 . TRBV19 ASSFGPPSNQPQH
13 TRBJ2-7 TRBD1 TRBV18 ASSPFSDRGYEQY
13 TRBJ1-2 TRBD1 TRBV6-2/TRBV6-3 ASSGDDRGIDGYT
14 TRBJ2-5 . TRBV4-1 ASSQDHRGGQETQY
13 TRBJ2-3 TRBD2 TRBV7-2 ASSIRTSGTDTQY
14 TRBJ2-2 TRBD1 TRBV5-1 ASSFAGTGNTGELF
15 TRBJ2-3 . TRBV4-3 ASSLVVGRESTDTQY
14 TRBJ2-1 TRBD2 TRBV5-1 ASSLVPSGGYNEQF
13 TRBJ2-7 TRBD1 TRBV7-9 ASSSGTAFGDEQY
10 TRBJ2-7 TRBD1 TRBV29-1 SVGQGFHEQY
13 TRBJ2-7 . TRBV29-1 SVETPGHLSYEQY
14 TRBJ2-5 . TRBV9 ASSVGIAAVGETQY
18 TRBJ2-1 TRBD2 TRBV7-8 ASSIGVASGGVSSYNEQF
14 TRBJ2-1 . TRBV7-6 ASSESAGTSYNEQF
11 TRBJ1-1 . TRBV12-3/TRBV12-4 ASSFLSGPEAF
10 TRBJ2-2 . TRBV12-3/TRBV12-4 ASSLGGEELF
14 TRBJ2-2 . TRBV5-1 ASSPQGSRTTGELF
13 TRBJ2-1 TRBD1 TRBV28 ASSLSWTGRGEQF
14 TRBJ1-1 . TRBV7-9 ASSYFGEGLNTEAF
13 TRBJ1-1 . TRBV5-1 ASSLATDRNTEAF
12 TRBJ2-7 . TRBV4-1 ASSQEDGSYEQY
13 TRBJ2-7 . TRBV4-1 ASSLLYGSTYEQY
13 TRBJ2-1 TRBD2 TRBV12-3/TRBV12-4 ASSLLAGSYNEQF